This T cell receptor beta chain emerged from a study of T cell responses to AZD1222 COVID-19 vaccine. Germline V lookup: CDR1 SGHTA, CDR2 FQGNSA. Trimming stripped 5 bases from V and 2 bases from J, with 14 bases between. CDR3 length: 15 amino acids. Measured with immunoSEQ multiplex PCR; TCRdb has only the in-frame clones, and not every one. Counted here are roughly 26,000 clones, roughly 85% occurring once; the ten biggest clones make up around 2.7%. V and J are TRBV7-2 and TRBJ2-3, with D perhaps matching TRBD2 (6 bases). The source of this sequence is an adult who received the AZD1222 COVID-19 vaccine. The starting material was peripheral blood, obtained 28 days after the second AZD1222 dose. The CDR3 protein is CASSRTGGNTDTQYF. The CDR3 coding sequence is TGTGCCAGCAGCCGGACCGGGGGAAACACAGATACGCAGTATTTT.